This TCR beta chain was obtained from a study of blood T cell repertoires in COVID-19. Overall study context: There were acute and convalescent COVID-19 samples, and they came from the United States, Italy and Spain.

Authors' processing steps: How many nucleated cells were present was estimated from reference gene primer amplification. The method was immunoSEQ multiplex PCR; TCRdb's version includes in-frame clones alone and lacks a portion of them. Clonal size and the V and J genes are those of that table, whereas D and trimming came from the DNA. This table holds under 200,000 clones, around nine tenths found once. Germline CDR1 and CDR2: SGHVS and FQNEAQ. The V and J ends lost 3 bases and 4 bases respectively, with 9 bases between them. CDR3 length equals 14 residues. The source of this sequence is a woman aged 70-85 years with COVID-19, enrolled during active disease. Material for sequencing was peripheral blood. The rearrangement uses TRBV7-8 and TRBJ1-4; no clear D gene. CDR3 amino acids: CASSFTRFNEKLFF. CDR3 nucleotide sequence: TGTGCCAGCAGCTTCACCAGGTTTAATGAAAAACTGTTTTTT.